This T cell receptor (beta chain) derives from a study of T cell changes during pregnancy in multiple sclerosis (dated by TCRdb to between 2018 and 2021). In terms of the full investigation: The study looked at changes in the T cell repertoire across pregnancy in women with multiple sclerosis.

Receptor amplification or capture employed the immunoSEQ multiplex PCR assay. The source is immuneACCESS, and TCRdb retained only in-frame sequences with V and J called. Part of the clones is not carried over; for the studies checked, unresolved V genes explain less than half of this, and the remainder is unexplained. The sample table holds roughly 120,000 clones, of which roughly 92% were seen once. Roughly 6% of the sample rests with the top ten. On this clone: No cognate antigen has been identified for it. No much larger clone exists at a distance of one base, and base qualities are not known.

The CDR1 and CDR2 encoded by the germline V gene are SQVTM and ANQGSEA. The germline V and J ends show losses of 3 bases and 2 bases respectively, and no gene match explains 5 bases of the junction. The cysteine opens and the phenylalanine closes a CDR3 of 15 amino acids. Only the CDR3 part of the read is kept: 45 bases, read in frame from the first base. Sequenced material: peripheral blood, taken before pregnancy. This clonotype was sampled from a female donor with multiple sclerosis, enrolled in a pregnancy study. Here the chain combines TRBV29-1 and TRBJ2-1; TRBD1 fits 9 bases in the junction. The nucleotide sequence reads TGCAGCGTTGAGACGGACAGGGGAGCCTACAATGAGCAGTTCTTC. Its translation reads: CSVETDRGAYNEQFF.